What follows is one T cell receptor beta chain and its context. This sample is drawn from a study of OX40 agonist ivuxolimab in advanced cancers. The protocol was immunoSEQ multiplex PCR, while the TCRdb copy is restricted to in-frame clones and leaves out a portion. The data hold tens of thousands of clones, with 82% observed a single time. The germline V gene has CDR1 SGDLS and CDR2 YYNGEE. V lost 0 bases, J lost 2 bases, and 10 bases lay in between. The CDR3 contains 15 residues. The sequence derives from an adult with an advanced solid tumor such as melanoma, head and neck, liver or kidney cancer. The chain is built from TRBV9 and TRBJ2-3; the D is unclear. The sample in question was CD4+ or CD8+ T cells sorted from blood, obtained in a trial of the OX40 agonist ivuxolimab. The CDR3 region is CASSVASRYTDTQYF. CDR3 sequence (DNA): TGTGCCAGCAGCGTAGCTTCCAGGTACACAGATACGCAGTATTTT.